This entry is about one TCR beta chain. Looked up from germline, CDR1 is MNHNS and CDR2 is SASEGT. CDR3 length: 16 amino acids. Trimming pared 3 bases from V and 1 base from J, leaving 15 bases between. These data belong to a study of radiation and T cells in renal cell carcinoma. The table came from immunoSEQ multiplex PCR; TCRdb's copy has only in-frame clones and leaves some out. Among about 26,000 clones listed, approximately 81% were seen once. Described time point: blood 2 weeks post-SBRT. Treatment noted: 15 Gy SBRT to primary tumor, nephrectomy 4 weeks later. Serial blood draws occurred at baseline and 2 and 4 weeks post-SBRT.

The chain combines TRBV6-1 with TRBJ1-2; unclear D gene. The clonotype was recovered from a man in his fifties or sixties with renal cell carcinoma. The source material was blood, sampled from a patient whose treatment included radiotherapy and nephrectomy. The CDR3 bases are TGTGCCAGCAGTGACCCAGAAGGACGGGGTAACTATGGCTACACCTTC. Its protein is CASSDPEGRGNYGYTF.